This paragraph covers one TCR beta chain sequence. The data belong to a study of cytomegalovirus exposure and HLA in healthy donors. Vbeta (60) and Jbeta (13) primers were used in the PCR. Sequencing was performed with immunoSEQ multiplex PCR; in TCRdb, only in-frame clones are kept and a portion is missing. The repertoire consists of some 150,000 clones, with over 70% occurring once and the leading ten covering approximately 5.1%. This CDR3 region has 14 residues. V gave up 2 bases and J gave up 2 bases, with 9 bases separating them. Germline loops: CDR1 LNHDA, CDR2 SQIVND (reference sequence). This chain uses TRBV19 with TRBJ1-2; D not certain. Sequencing was carried out using PBMCs. This sequence originates from a male donor in good health and CMV-seronegative. CDR3 region: CASSILGGNYGYTF. DNA of the CDR3: TGTGCCAGTAGTATATTGGGAGGGAACTATGGCTACACCTTC.